The sequence of this TCR beta chain was determined in a study of regulatory T cells in long-lasting Graves disease. Researchers made TCR beta libraries by using iRepertoire HTBI primers and running Arm-PCR on CDR3 regions. MiXCR was run by TCRdb on the multiplex PCR reads, yielding one entry per CDR3 protein. The table includes approximately 290,000 distinct CDR3 sequences, 20% to 25% detected once. This clonotype was seen repeatedly, ten times or more. Its antigen is not identified. Sample time point: persistent/refractory GD, antithyroid drugs over 5 years with positive TRAb. PBMC RNA served as the TCR library source. Study outcomes and limitations: Newly diagnosed patients had higher TCR diversity than persistent Graves' patients did. The study found TRBV28, TRBJ1-2 and TRBJ2-5 favored in persistent disease.

V gave up 7 bases and J gave up 6 bases; unmatched junction bases: 7. The CDR3 has 14 residues. The germline V gene has CDR1 MDHEN and CDR2 SYDVKM. The chain uses TRBV28 and TRBJ1-5; TRBD1 matches at 9 bases. Sequences were derived from peripheral blood mononuclear cells (PBMCs), sampled when the disease was refractory, from a patient treated with antithyroid drugs. The sequence was collected from a female donor with Graves disease. Here the CDR3 reads CASTIGQGSQPQHF. DNA for the CDR3: TGTGCCAGCACTATAGGACAGGGGAGTCAGCCCCAGCATTTT.